These 23 T cell receptor beta chains were all obtained from the same sample, sequenced in a study (dated by TCRdb to 2016 to 2018). The library came from RT-PCR. Instrument used: Illumina MiSeq. TCRdb trimmed the raw reads at Q25, called clones with MiXCR and kept productive beta chains. Records with the same CDR3 protein are collapsed into one entry carrying the most frequent genes and DNA. This sample comprises about 700,000 distinct CDR3 sequences, over 12% of them detected only once. Clones ranked in the top ten supply around 3.3% of the sample. What was sequenced was memory CD4+ T cells from blood. The receptor source for this set is a female donor in good health, serving as a healthy control.

The chain joins TRBV5-1 to TRBJ2-3; TRBD1 matches 7 bases. Germline V lookup: CDR1 SGHRS, CDR2 YFSETQ. CDR3 length: 16 residues. After removal of 0 bases from V and 0 bases from J, the junction contained 4 bases not matched to a gene. CDR3 region: CASSLAGGRSTDTQYF. CDR3 nucleotide sequence: TGCGCCAGCAGCTTGGCAGGGGGACGGAGCACAGATACGCAGTATTTT.

Many counts were recorded for this clonotype. The gene calls are TRBV27 and TRBJ2-2; D may correspond to TRBD1 or TRBD2 (6 bases each). The germline CDR1 and CDR2 sequences are MNHEY and SMNVEV (reference sequence). The CDR3 runs 15 residues. V was cut by 6 bases and J by 4 bases, with 15 bases left in between. The CDR3 region is CASREGVASTGELFF. For the CDR3, the DNA is TGTGCCAGCAGGGAGGGGGTAGCGAGCACCGGGGAGCTGTTTTTT.

This clonotype has more than one count but fewer than ten. This chain connects TRBV18 to TRBJ1-4; weak D call: TRBD1 (6 bases). Looked up from germline, CDR1 is KGHSH and CDR2 is LQKENI. The CDR3 totals 16 residues. The V end lost 4 bases, the J end lost 5 bases, and 17 bases lay between the germline ends. The DNA of the CDR3 is TGTGCCAGCTCACTGCGACAACAGGGTCGAAATGAAAAACTGTTTTTT. Translating gives CASSLRQQGRNEKLFF.

The J gene is TRBJ2-7, the V gene TRBV7-3, with TRBD2 identical over 8 bases. V trimming: 2 bases; J trimming: 6 bases; junction bases outside the gene matches: 12. The CDR3 is made up of 16 amino acids. Germline-derived CDR1 and CDR2 are SGHTA and FQGTGA. As DNA, the CDR3 is TGTGCCAGCAGCTTAGGTGGTCAAGCGGGAGAGGCCGAGCAGTACTTC. Protein: CASSLGGQAGEAEQYF.

V usage is TRBV28 and J usage is TRBJ2-1; D is perhaps TRBD1 (5 bases). The germline gives CDR1 MDHEN, CDR2 SYDVKM. The CDR3 is 16 amino acids. The germline V and J ends were trimmed by 7 bases and 1 base, with 17 bases remaining between them. The CDR3 loop is CASMIHRPGSYNEQFF. Written as DNA, the CDR3 is TGTGCCAGCATGATCCACCGGCCAGGGTCCTACAATGAGCAGTTCTTC.

This clonotype was counted between two and nine times. The rearrangement uses TRBV7-9 and TRBJ2-5, with D uncertain. V lost 4 bases and J lost 6, with 15 bases in between. Germline V gene sequence: CDR1 SEHNR, CDR2 FQNEAQ (reference sequence). CDR3 size: 14 residues. CDR3 sequence reads: CASSSPGFLQTQYF. The CDR3 nucleotides read TGTGCCAGCAGCTCCCCGGGCTTTCTCCAGACCCAGTACTTC.

This clonotype has at least ten counts. The V call is TRBV20-1, the J call TRBJ2-7, with a tentative D call TRBD1 (5 bases). V lost 0 bases and J 0 bases, leaving 9 bases between the germline ends. The CDR3 sequence is 14 residues long. Germline lookup yields CDR1 DFQATT and CDR2 SNEGSKA (reference sequence). CDR3 residues: CSARDQGRSYEQYF. The CDR3 region has the DNA TGCAGTGCTAGAGATCAGGGCCGCTCCTACGAGCAGTACTTC.

A remark on this clonotype: A read error is likely, as this CDR3 ends without the conserved phenylalanine or tryptophan. The chain uses TRBV7-3 and TRBJ2-4; TRBD1 aligns across 9 bases. The CDR3 runs to 14 residues. Per germline, CDR1 SGHTA and CDR2 FQGTGA. J lost 7 bases, V lost 5 bases, and 6 bases had no gene match. The DNA for the CDR3 is TGTGCCAGCAGCCTCGGGACAGGGTCGAACATTCAGTACTTG. This codes for CASSLGTGSNIQYL.

This clonotype was picked up many times. The CDR3 spells CSAGRTGYNEQFF. In DNA form, the CDR3 reads TGCAGTGCTGGCCGGACGGGCTACAATGAGCAGTTCTTC. This rearrangement joins TRBV20-1 to TRBJ2-1; the D is unclear. With 5 bases removed from V and 3 bases from J, the gap between germline ends came to 11 bases. From germline, CDR1 is DFQATT and CDR2 SNEGSKA (reference sequence). The CDR3 is 13 amino acids.

This clonotype was counted only a few times. The rearrangement links TRBV6-2 or TRBV6-3 to TRBJ2-7, with 8 bases aligning to TRBD2. The CDR3 extends over 16 amino acids. Trimming removed 3 bases from V and 4 bases from J; junction bases left unmatched: 11. CDR1 is MNHEY and CDR2 is SVGEGT in the germline V gene. Here the CDR3 reads CASSYRGSGARYEQYF. DNA for the CDR3: TGTGCCAGCAGTTATCGGGGTAGCGGGGCCAGGTACGAGCAGTACTTC.

This clonotype appeared many times. The V gene is TRBV12-3 or TRBV12-4, the J gene TRBJ2-1; unclear D gene. V was pared by 5 bases and J by 4 bases, with 6 bases between. The CDR3 is 12 amino acids. CDR3 amino acids: CASSLPYNEQFF. The CDR3 DNA reads as TGTGCCAGCAGTCTCCCGTACAATGAGCAGTTCTTC.

This clonotype occurred a few times. The chain couples TRBV9 to TRBJ2-3; no firm D call. The CDR3 sequence is 16 residues long. Per germline, CDR1 SGDLS and CDR2 YYNGEE. Trimming removed 2 bases at V and 0 bases at J, with 13 bases between. The CDR3 bases are TGTGCCAGCAGCGTCCCCACGGCAGAAAGCACAGATACGCAGTATTTT. Translated, it gives CASSVPTAESTDTQYF.

This clonotype was counted between two and nine times. The chain has TRBV5-5 and TRBJ2-7; D is unclear. The V end lost 2 bases, the J end lost 2 bases, and 11 bases lay between the germline ends. The CDR3 contains 14 residues. The germline V gene encodes CDR1 SGHKS and CDR2 YYEKEE (reference sequence). The CDR3 region is CASSFTGFTYEQYF. The CDR3 DNA reads as TGTGCCAGCAGCTTTACTGGTTTCACCTACGAGCAGTACTTC.

This clonotype was seen at least ten times. The chain joins TRBV5-6 to TRBJ2-1; D is unclear. This CDR3 contains 15 residues. V was trimmed by 6 bases and J by 0 bases, leaving 13 bases between them. Looked up from germline, CDR1 is SGHDT and CDR2 is YYEEEE. CDR3 DNA sequence: TGTGCCAGCAACCTCAGGTGGAGCTCCTACAATGAGCAGTTCTTC. Encoded protein: CASNLRWSSYNEQFF.

The chain links TRBV5-1 to TRBJ2-7; D not resolved. Trimming shortened V by 5 bases and J by 3 bases, and 15 bases separated the two germline ends. Germline lookup yields CDR1 SGHRS and CDR2 YFSETQ. This CDR3 is 14 amino acids long. DNA of the CDR3: TGCGCCAGCAGGTCGACCCTGACCCTCTACGAGCAGTACTTC. It encodes CASRSTLTLYEQYF.

This clonotype was counted a few times. This rearrangement joins TRBV5-1 to TRBJ2-1; D is unresolved. Germline V gene data show CDR1 as SGHRS and CDR2 as YFSETQ. V shed 4 bases and J shed 5 bases, with 10 bases lying between them. The CDR3 covers 13 residues. The CDR3 bases are TGCGCCAGCAGCGCCGAGCCCAACAATGAGCAGTTCTTC. This gives the protein CASSAEPNNEQFF.

This sequence joins TRBV27 and TRBJ2-7, with a possible D match to TRBD1 (6 bases). Trimming removed 5 bases from V and 5 bases from J, with 19 bases in between. Germline V CDR1 and CDR2: MNHEY, SMNVEV (reference sequence). The CDR3 sequence is 15 residues long. CDR3 residues: CASSLTGFFSNEQYF. The CDR3 DNA sequence: TGTGCCAGCAGTCTCACAGGGTTTTTCTCGAACGAGCAGTACTTC.

The chain joins TRBV5-1 to TRBJ2-7; TRBD1 matches at 10 bases. The CDR3 has 14 residues. Germline assignment: CDR1 SGHRS and CDR2 YFSETQ. V lost 4 bases and J lost 6; bases outside the gene matches: 7. The DNA of the CDR3 is TGCGCCAGCAGCGCGGGACAGGGGATTGCCGAGCAGTACTTC. This sequence encodes CASSAGQGIAEQYF.

With respect to this clonotype: This may come from a read error, since a much larger clone is one base off. This chain joins TRBV20-1 and TRBJ2-5; tentative D call: TRBD1 (5 bases). This CDR3 has 16 residues. Germline V gives CDR1 DFQATT, CDR2 SNEGSKA (reference sequence). Trimming took 1 base from V and 2 from J, leaving 17 bases between them. The CDR3 coding sequence is TGCAGTGCTAGAGTTCCCTGGAAAGGGGAACAAGAGACCCAGTACTTC. Translating gives CSARVPWKGEQETQYF.

This clonotype has only one observation. This chain connects TRBV30 to TRBJ1-2; no reliable D call. With 3 bases removed from V and 8 bases from J, the gap between germline ends came to 16 bases. CDR1 is GTSNPN, CDR2 SVGIG, per germline (reference sequence). This CDR3 contains 13 residues. Here the CDR3 reads CAWSPDPPRGYTF. In DNA form, the CDR3 reads TGTGCCTGGAGCCCAGACCCCCCCCGAGGCTACACCTTC.

This clonotype was observed many times. The rearrangement uses TRBV4-3 and TRBJ2-2, with D unclear. V was trimmed by 1 base and J by 2 bases, leaving 8 bases between them. CDR1 LGHNA and CDR2 YSLEER come from the germline V gene. CDR3 length: 15 amino acids. The CDR3 nucleotides are TGCGCCAGCAGCCAAGGCTCTATAAACACCGGGGAGCTGTTTTTT. It translates to CASSQGSINTGELFF.

The V gene is TRBV20-1, the J gene TRBJ2-7, with a weak D call TRBD1 (5 bases). The CDR3 has 16 amino acids. V was trimmed by 3 bases and J by 2 bases, leaving 20 bases between them. In germline, CDR1 is DFQATT, CDR2 SNEGSKA (reference sequence). In nucleotides, the CDR3 is TGCAGTGCTAGGACTCCCGGGCAGGGAAACACCTACGAGCAGTACTTC. This translates into CSARTPGQGNTYEQYF.

This clonotype has only a few counts. V usage is TRBV10-3 and J usage is TRBJ1-1; TRBD1 agrees at 8 bases. The CDR3 length is 13 residues. CDR1 is ENHRY, CDR2 SYGVKD, per germline. V lost 6 bases and J lost 1; bases outside the gene matches: 1. Here the CDR3 DNA reads TGTGCCATCAGGGGACAGGAGAACACTGAAGCTTTCTTT. Encoded protein: CAIRGQENTEAFF.